These 24 T cell receptor beta chains were sequenced from one sample in a study of OX40 agonist ivuxolimab in advanced cancers. Libraries were prepared by immunoSEQ multiplex PCR; TCRdb keeps only in-frame clonotypes and omits some of them. The sample shows 60,000 to 85,000 clones, about 90% of them seen only once. This sample comprised CD4+ or CD8+ T cells sorted from blood, obtained in a trial of the OX40 agonist ivuxolimab. These receptors originate from an adult with an advanced solid tumor such as melanoma, head and neck, liver or kidney cancer.

The CDR3 DNA sequence: TGTGCTAGTGGTGCCGGACATTATAGCAATCAGCCCCAGCATTTT. This sequence encodes CASGAGHYSNQPQHF. The chain combines TRBV12-5 with TRBJ1-5, with TRBD1 as a possible D gene (5 bases). The CDR3 contains 15 residues. V was pared by 5 bases and J by 0 bases, with 11 bases between. From germline, CDR1 is LGHNT and CDR2 FRNRAP.

This clone has a single count. The chain employs TRBV11-2 and TRBJ1-1, with TRBD1 identical over 7 bases. V was pared by 9 bases and J by 3 bases, with 13 bases of the junction left unmatched. This CDR3 region has 15 residues. Germline lookup yields CDR1 SGHAT and CDR2 FQNNGV. The CDR3 DNA reads TGTGCCAGTCGACTCGGGGGGCAGGGGGACACTGAAGCTTTCTTT. It yields the protein CASRLGGQGDTEAFF.

The CDR3 protein is CASSQITNSYEQYF. DNA of the CDR3: TGCGCCAGCAGCCAGATCACAAACTCCTACGAGCAGTACTTC. The genes are TRBV4-1 and TRBJ2-7; D remains ambiguous. The length of the CDR3 is 14 residues. Trimming shortened V by 3 bases and J by 0 bases, and 9 bases separated the two germline ends. Germline CDR1 and CDR2: MGHRA and YSYEKL.

J is TRBJ2-1 and V is TRBV10-1, with 9 nucleotides matching TRBD1. V was clipped by 0 bases and J by 7 bases; unmatched bases: 4. Germline assignment: CDR1 WNHNN and CDR2 SYGVQD (reference sequence). The length of the CDR3 is 15 residues. This CDR3 reads CASSESTGGYNEQFF. In DNA, the CDR3 is TGCGCCAGCAGTGAGTCGACAGGGGGGTATAATGAGCAGTTCTTC.

This chain uses TRBV7-7 with TRBJ2-2, with 11 nucleotides matching TRBD1. J lost 4 bases, V lost 3 bases, and 1 base had no gene match. This CDR3 has 15 residues. Germline V lookup: CDR1 SSHAT, CDR2 FNYEAQ (reference sequence). CDR3 sequence (DNA): TGTGCCAGCAGCTTCGGGACAGGGGGCACCGGGGAGCTGTTTTTT. It yields the protein CASSFGTGGTGELFF.

V is TRBV7-2 and J is TRBJ2-7; 12 nucleotides agree with TRBD2. Germline CDR1 is SGHTA and CDR2 is FQGNSA. Trimming removed 5 bases from V and 5 bases from J; junction bases left unmatched: 7. The CDR3 loop spans 15 amino acids. This chain's CDR3 is CASSPSGGANDEQYF. The CDR3 DNA sequence: TGTGCCAGCAGCCCTAGCGGGGGGGCCAACGACGAGCAGTACTTC.

The chain uses TRBV19 and TRBJ1-5; D unresolved. The V end lost 8 bases, the J end lost 9 bases, and 17 bases lay between the germline ends. Looked up from germline, CDR1 is LNHDA and CDR2 is SQIVND (reference sequence). The length of the CDR3 is 13 residues. The DNA for the CDR3 is TGTGCCAGTGCGGGTGGTGGGATTTGGCCCCAGCATTTT. This translates into CASAGGGIWPQHF.

This sequence joins TRBV13 and TRBJ1-2; 8 positions match TRBD1. Germline V gene sequence: CDR1 PRHDT, CDR2 FYEKMQ (reference sequence). Trimming at V came to 5 bases and at J to 4 bases, leaving 6 bases not matched to a gene. The CDR3 loop spans 14 amino acids. DNA of the CDR3: TGTGCCAGCAGCCCTGACAGGGGTGGCTATGGCTACACCTTC. Amino acids: CASSPDRGGYGYTF.

This chain links TRBV9 with TRBJ1-1, with TRBD1 as a possible D gene (6 bases). There are 13 residues in the CDR3. V was shortened by 7 bases and J by 1 base, with 11 bases between the two germline ends. CDR1 SGDLS and CDR2 YYNGEE come from the germline V gene. CDR3 protein: CASGPGANTEAFF. The CDR3 DNA reads TGTGCCAGCGGCCCAGGGGCGAACACTGAAGCTTTCTTT.

The J gene is TRBJ2-7, the V gene TRBV5-5; D uncertain. Germline CDR1 reads SGHKS; CDR2 reads YYEKEE (reference sequence). CDR3 size: 14 residues. Trimming took 0 bases from V and 2 from J, leaving 9 bases between them. CDR3 amino acids: CASSLASSTYEQYF. The CDR3 nucleotides are TGTGCCAGCAGCTTGGCCTCGAGTACCTACGAGCAGTACTTC.

This chain uses TRBV15 with TRBJ1-5; D gene unclear. From germline, CDR1 is LNHNV and CDR2 YYDKDF (reference sequence). The V end was cut by 5 bases, the J end by 1 base, with 9 bases between. The CDR3 has 14 residues. CDR3 DNA: TGTGCCACCAGCTTCACACAAAGCAATCAGCCCCAGCATTTT. Encoded protein: CATSFTQSNQPQHF.

V usage is TRBV14 and J usage is TRBJ2-3, with D perhaps TRBD1 (6 bases). Trimming shortened V by 2 bases and J by 2 bases, and 14 bases separated the two germline ends. The germline gives CDR1 SGHDN, CDR2 FVKESK. The CDR3 runs 16 residues. The CDR3 sequence is CASSQNFRGITDTQYF. In DNA form, the CDR3 reads TGTGCCAGCAGCCAAAATTTCAGGGGAATCACAGATACGCAGTATTTT.

V and J are TRBV29-1 and TRBJ2-7; D may be TRBD1 or TRBD2 (5 bases each). The CDR3 loop spans 14 amino acids. Germline CDR1 and CDR2: SQVTM and ANQGSEA. V was pared by 3 bases and J by 0 bases, with 12 bases between. The CDR3 protein is CSVEDRDHSYEQYF. In nucleotides, the CDR3 is TGCAGCGTTGAGGATAGGGACCACTCCTACGAGCAGTACTTC.

The gene calls are TRBV6-5 and TRBJ1-2; D may be TRBD1 (6 bases). V was pared by 6 bases and J by 5 bases, with 16 bases between. This CDR3 region has 14 residues. In germline, CDR1 is MNHEY, CDR2 SVGAGI. CDR3 protein: CASSPDSLGYGYTF. Here the CDR3 DNA reads TGTGCCAGCAGCCCGGACAGCCTTGGGTATGGCTACACCTTC.

This clone was counted once. This chain joins TRBV5-1 and TRBJ1-3, with 7 bases matching TRBD1. The germline V gene has CDR1 SGHRS and CDR2 YFSETQ. There are 16 residues in the CDR3. Trimming at V came to 0 bases and at J to 2 bases, leaving 5 bases not matched to a gene. The CDR3 DNA reads as TGCGCCAGCAGCTTGGACCACAGGGGTGCTGGAAACACCATATATTTT. This translates into CASSLDHRGAGNTIYF.

The chain uses TRBV30 and TRBJ1-1, with D perhaps matching TRBD1 (6 bases). Germline values: CDR1 GTSNPN, CDR2 SVGIG (reference sequence). V shed 5 bases and J shed 4 bases, with 14 bases lying between them. This CDR3 contains 13 residues. This chain's CDR3 is CAWGLGGITEAFF. CDR3 in DNA: TGTGCCTGGGGTTTAGGGGGGATCACTGAAGCTTTCTTT.

This sequence joins TRBV9 and TRBJ2-5, with D maybe TRBD2 (6 bases). Germline V CDR1 and CDR2: SGDLS, YYNGEE. V shed 5 bases and J shed 4 bases, with 18 bases lying between them. CDR3 length equals 15 residues. The CDR3 coding sequence is TGTGCCAGCAGAGATAACCGGGACTCGAGAGAGACCCAGTACTTC. Translated, it gives CASRDNRDSRETQYF.

This clone occurred a few times. The rearrangement joins TRBV7-8 to TRBJ2-1; D not certain. The germline CDR1 and CDR2 sequences are SGHVS and FQNEAQ. CDR3 size: 11 residues. V lost 0 bases and J lost 8, with 2 bases in between. The CDR3 protein is CASSLAYEQFF. CDR3 nucleotides: TGTGCCAGCAGCTTAGCCTATGAGCAGTTCTTC. The full variable domain, completed using reference TRBV7-8 and TRBJ2-1, is GAGVSQSPRYKVAKRGQDVALRCDPISGHVSLFWYQQALGQGPEFLTYFQNEAQLDKSGLPSDRFFAERPEGSVSTLKIQRTQQEDSAVYLCASSLAYEQFFGPGTRLTVL.

The gene calls are TRBV11-3 and TRBJ2-7, with D tentatively TRBD1 (6 bases). This CDR3 region has 13 residues. V gave up 3 bases and J gave up 7 bases, with 13 bases separating them. The V gene's germline CDR1 is SGHNT and CDR2 YENEEA. DNA for the CDR3: TGTGCCAGCAGCTTGGGGGCCCTGGGGGAGCAGTACTTC. Translation: CASSLGALGEQYF.

The V call is TRBV29-1, the J call TRBJ1-6; 9 bases line up with TRBD1. The CDR3 is made up of 13 amino acids. Germline V gene data show CDR1 as SQVTM and CDR2 as ANQGSEA. J lost 8 bases, V lost 7 bases, and 6 bases had no gene match. CDR3 nucleotide sequence: TGCAGCGCCAGACAGGGGGGGGATTCACCCCTCCACTTT. Protein sequence: CSARQGGDSPLHF.

The chain recombines TRBV15 with TRBJ1-1; the D gene is possibly TRBD1 (5 bases). V was clipped by 4 bases and J by 3 bases, with 12 bases between them. The germline V gene has CDR1 LNHNV and CDR2 YYDKDF (reference sequence). This CDR3 is built from 14 residues. The CDR3, as DNA: TGTGCCACCAGCATCCGGGGACGGGACACTGAAGCTTTCTTT. The encoded protein is CATSIRGRDTEAFF.

This clone appeared a single time. The chain links TRBV4-1 to TRBJ2-1, with D perhaps matching TRBD2 (6 bases). V lost 1 base and J 4 bases, leaving 8 bases between the germline ends. The length of the CDR3 is 14 residues. The germline V gene has CDR1 MGHRA and CDR2 YSYEKL. CDR3 coding DNA: TGCGCCAGCAGCCAAGGGGGGGATTACAATGAGCAGTTCTTC. Protein product: CASSQGGDYNEQFF.

This chain connects TRBV2 to TRBJ2-1; 16 nucleotides align to TRBD2. CDR3 size: 19 residues. The V segment lost 8 bases and the J segment 7 bases; nucleotides outside the gene matches: 17. Germline assignment: CDR1 SNHLY and CDR2 FYNNEI. The CDR3 loop reads CASSDLQGLAGGIGNEQFF. The CDR3 coding sequence is TGTGCCAGCTCTGACCTTCAGGGACTAGCGGGGGGGATAGGTAATGAGCAGTTCTTC. The full variable domain, completed using reference TRBV2 and TRBJ2-1, is EPEVTQTPSHQVTQMGQEVILRCVPISNHLYFYWYRQILGQKVEFLVSFYNNEISEKSEIFDDQFSVERPDGSNFTLKIRSTKLEDSAMYFCASSDLQGLAGGIGNEQFFGPGTRLTVL.

J is TRBJ2-5 and V is TRBV4-2; tentative D call: TRBD2 (7 bases). Per germline, CDR1 LGHNA and CDR2 YNFKEQ. CDR3 length equals 16 residues. V gave up 0 bases and J gave up 2 bases, with 13 bases separating them. CDR3 sequence: CASSQEGGGLQETQYF. CDR3 DNA: TGTGCCAGCAGCCAAGAAGGGGGGGGACTGCAAGAGACCCAGTACTTC.